The rows below give T cell receptor beta chains drawn from one sample of a study of T cell changes during pregnancy in multiple sclerosis. This table comes from immunoSEQ multiplex PCR, and its TCRdb copy is limited to in-frame clones, with some not included. The table lists about 42,000 clones, roughly 90% of them singletons. The starting material was CD4+ T cells from peripheral blood mononuclear cells, obtained in the second trimester of pregnancy. These receptors all stem from a female donor with multiple sclerosis, enrolled in a pregnancy study. Both conserved end residues are part of each CDR3.

j_call v_call cdr3_aa
TRBJ2-2 TRBV12-5 CASGLVPSTRTGELFF
TRBJ2-2 TRBV5-8 CASSLGGANTGELFF
TRBJ2-3 TRBV19 CASSPHGLAPMDTQYF
TRBJ1-1 TRBV28 CASSSMTAHSGTEAFF
TRBJ2-5 TRBV30 CAWSVLAGVGGQETQYF
TRBJ1-1 TRBV4-3 CASSQGTVRGQNTEAFF
TRBJ2-7 TRBV11-1 CASSLAPGQGSYEQYF
TRBJ1-3 TRBV15 CATSRDTTGQGTQRGNTIYF
TRBJ2-2 TRBV7-6 CASRIREAGELFF
TRBJ2-1 TRBV30 CAWSVGGGEFF
TRBJ2-7 TRBV7-2 CASSVDSSPHREQYF
TRBJ1-3 TRBV5-1 CASSSTDTGNTIYF
. TRBV10-1 CASSSGTGGYEQYF
TRBJ2-1 TRBV14 CASSQDLAANNEQFF
TRBJ2-1 TRBV19 CASSILAGVSNEQFF
TRBJ2-5 TRBV7-8 CASSLDIGGLETQYF
TRBJ2-7 TRBV9 CASSTDRGSYEQYF
TRBJ1-1 TRBV6-5 CASSDRMNTEAFF
TRBJ2-7 TRBV13 CASSLVIRGSSYEQYF
TRBJ2-5 TRBV5-6 CASSPQGGPETQYF
TRBJ2-7 TRBV1 CTSSQERTSGSYEQYF
TRBJ2-5 TRBV14 CASSQVWTGTSSSGETQYF
TRBJ1-1 TRBV7-2 CASSSNLNTEAFF
TRBJ1-4 TRBV23-1 CARRSTNEKLFF
TRBJ2-5 TRBV5-1 CASSTGRMETQYF
TRBJ2-4 TRBV30 CAWSSGFGNIQYF
TRBJ2-7 TRBV4-2 CASSQAVLSGRVVYEQYF
TRBJ2-6 TRBV5-1 CASTSGNGANVLTF
TRBJ2-1 TRBV9 CASSAIAGGPTNEQFF
TRBJ2-7 TRBV5-1 CASSTSAMSYEQYF
TRBJ2-1 TRBV7-9 CASSFRQELRWFF
TRBJ1-1 TRBV7-9 CASSLEGTGGLFF
TRBJ2-2 TRBV7-7 CASSATSGRAGTGELFF
TRBJ2-1 TRBV5-5 CASSLTDPGINEQFF
TRBJ2-7 TRBV5-4 CASSKTGTSPIHEQYF
TRBJ2-1 TRBV5-8 CASSFFLGGSSYNEQFF